What follows are 14 T cell receptor beta chains derived from one specimen sequenced in a study of blood T cell repertoires in COVID-19. TCRdb keeps only in-frame clones here, not all; method: immunoSEQ multiplex PCR. The sample lists about 190,000 clones, roughly 82% occurring once. Sequencing was done on a sample of PBMCs or T cells enriched from blood (not recorded which). These receptors were obtained from a woman aged 55-75 years with acute COVID-19.

The chain has TRBV18 and TRBJ2-3, with TRBD2 matching over 9 bases. In germline, CDR1 is KGHSH, CDR2 LQKENI. CDR3 length equals 15 residues. The V gene end was trimmed by 3 bases and the J gene end by 6 bases; junction bases not matched to a gene: 7. CDR3 sequence (DNA): TGTGCCAGCTCACCCCCTAGCGGGACGATGGATACGCAGTATTTT. This encodes CASSPPSGTMDTQYF.

The chain recombines TRBV28 with TRBJ1-3; a possible D gene is TRBD1 (5 bases). Germline V gene sequence: CDR1 MDHEN, CDR2 SYDVKM. Between the trimmed V and J ends, which lost 3 bases and 6 bases, there was a span of 9 bases. The CDR3 spans 13 residues. The CDR3 protein is CASSLSQENTIYF. DNA for the CDR3: TGTGCCAGCAGTTTGTCACAGGAAAACACCATATATTTT.

This rearrangement joins TRBV15 to TRBJ1-1; no clear D. This CDR3 is built from 15 residues. Deletions cut 0 bases from V and 4 bases from J, with 12 bases between. CDR1 LNHNV and CDR2 YYDKDF come from the germline V gene (reference sequence). DNA of the CDR3: TGTGCCACCAGCAGAGATCGGGTTGGTGCCACTGAAGCTTTCTTT. As protein: CATSRDRVGATEAFF.

The chain is built from TRBV6-5 and TRBJ2-3, with D unclear. This CDR3 is 13 amino acids long. V shed 7 bases and J shed 0 bases, with 8 bases lying between them. CDR1 and CDR2 (germline): MNHEY, SVGAGI. The CDR3 DNA reads TGTGCCAGCACTCAGTCCAGCACAGATACGCAGTATTTT. Translating gives CASTQSSTDTQYF.

The chain combines TRBV24-1 with TRBJ1-2; D may be TRBD1 (5 bases). In germline, CDR1 is KGHDR, CDR2 SFDVKD. Trimming shortened V by 5 bases and J by 1 base, and 16 bases separated the two germline ends. The CDR3 covers 16 residues. Here the CDR3 reads CATSAAGGAGNYGYTF. The CDR3 coding sequence is TGTGCCACCAGTGCCGCCGGTGGGGCCGGTAACTATGGCTACACCTTC.

This clone was counted between two and nine times. The CDR3 DNA sequence: TGTGCCAGCAGTTATGGTCTAGCGGGGGGGCAGTTCTTC. Translation gives CASSYGLAGGQFF. V is TRBV6-2 or TRBV6-3 and J is TRBJ2-1; TRBD2 matches at 11 bases. Trimming removed 3 bases from V and 12 bases from J; junction bases left unmatched: 4. There are 13 residues in the CDR3. From germline, CDR1 is MNHEY and CDR2 SVGEGT.

The chain recombines TRBV15 with TRBJ1-5; 9 bases line up with TRBD1. Trimming took 3 bases from V and 5 from J; bases not matched to a gene: 2. The CDR3 is made up of 14 amino acids. The germline CDR1 and CDR2 sequences are LNHNV and YYDKDF (reference sequence). The CDR3 here is CATSSRQGDQPQHF. For the CDR3, the DNA is TGTGCCACCAGCAGTAGACAGGGGGATCAGCCCCAGCATTTT.

The J gene is TRBJ1-4, the V gene TRBV6-5; perhaps TRBD1 as D (5 bases). This CDR3 comprises 14 residues. Germline CDR1 is MNHEY and CDR2 is SVGAGI. Trimming shortened V by 2 bases and J by 7 bases, and 11 bases separated the two germline ends. CDR3 sequence reads: CASSYPGTAEKLFF. CDR3 in DNA: TGTGCCAGCAGTTACCCTGGGACTGCTGAAAAACTGTTTTTT.

Here the CDR3 reads CATKTGGLVTEAFF. In DNA, the CDR3 is TGTGCCACCAAGACAGGGGGTTTGGTCACTGAAGCTTTCTTT. The gene calls are TRBV19 and TRBJ1-1, with TRBD1 identical over 9 bases. Germline CDR1 LNHDA, CDR2 SQIVND (reference sequence). The CDR3 sequence is 14 residues long. Trimming removed 10 bases from V and 4 bases from J; junction bases left unmatched: 10.

The chain couples TRBV7-2 to TRBJ2-1; D perhaps matches TRBD2 (5 bases). The ends were cut back, 1 base at V and 7 bases at J, with 11 bases in the middle. CDR1 and CDR2 from the germline V gene are SGHTA and FQGNSA. This CDR3 has 14 amino acids. CDR3 coding DNA: TGTGCCAGCAGCTTAGGGACTGGGGTAAATGAGCAGTTCTTC. Its translation: CASSLGTGVNEQFF.

The V and J genes are TRBV7-2 and TRBJ1-6, with 7 bases lining up with TRBD1. V was clipped by 1 base and J by 6 bases; unmatched bases: 3. The CDR3 covers 15 residues. CDR1 SGHTA and CDR2 FQGNSA come from the germline V gene. CDR3 in amino acids: CASSLVQGGNSPLHF. The CDR3 DNA sequence: TGTGCCAGCAGCTTAGTCCAGGGGGGTAATTCACCCCTCCACTTT. The full variable domain, completed using reference TRBV7-2 and TRBJ1-6, is GAGVSQSPSNKVTEKGKDVELRCDPISGHTALYWYRQSLGQGLEFLIYFQGNSAPDKSGLPSDRFSAERTGGSVSTLTIQRTQQEDSAVYLCASSLVQGGNSPLHFGNGTRLTVT.

The CDR3 reads CASSPATGHNEKLFF. CDR3 bases: TGTGCCAGCAGCCCGGCGACAGGCCATAATGAAAAACTGTTTTTT. The chain uses TRBV9 and TRBJ1-4; D is possibly TRBD1 (6 bases). With 4 bases removed from V and 4 bases from J, the gap between germline ends came to 14 bases. This CDR3 is built from 15 residues. Germline V gene lookup returns CDR1 SGDLS and CDR2 YYNGEE.

V usage is TRBV4-3 and J usage is TRBJ1-1; D perhaps matches TRBD1 (5 bases). CDR3 size: 16 residues. Germline V CDR1 and CDR2: LGHNA, YSLEER. Trimming cost V 1 base and J 10 bases, with 22 bases left between them. CDR3 nucleotide sequence: TGCGCCAGCAGCCAAGGACTCTCGGGGGGGACGGGTCGAGCTTTCTTT. Protein product: CASSQGLSGGTGRAFF.

This rearrangement joins TRBV4-3 to TRBJ2-5; TRBD2 aligns across 16 bases. This CDR3 contains 18 residues. V lost 2 bases, J lost 5 bases, and 8 bases stayed unmatched. The germline gives CDR1 LGHNA, CDR2 YSLEER. CDR3 nucleotide sequence: TGCGCCAGCAGCCAATCCGGGACTAGCGGGGGGGCCGGTGAGACCCAGTACTTC. Encoded protein: CASSQSGTSGGAGETQYF.